This passage covers 30 T cell receptor beta chains from one sample sequenced in a study of OX40 agonist ivuxolimab in advanced cancers. This table comes from immunoSEQ multiplex PCR, and its TCRdb copy is limited to in-frame clones, with some not included. The sample consists of approximately 13,000 clones, 70% to 90% of them appearing once. Source: CD4+ or CD8+ T cells sorted from blood, taken in a trial of the OX40 agonist ivuxolimab. The receptor source for this set is an adult with an advanced solid tumor such as melanoma, head and neck, liver or kidney cancer.

The chain carries TRBV5-6 and TRBJ1-2; the D gene is possibly TRBD1 (6 bases). V lost 2 bases to trimming and J lost 7 bases, with 6 bases between them. The CDR3 is 11 residues long. Germline CDR1 SGHDT, CDR2 YYEEEE. DNA for the CDR3: TGTGCCAGCAGCTTAGGGGGTGGCTACACCTTC. This sequence encodes CASSLGGGYTF.

The gene calls are TRBV27 and TRBJ2-3; D not certain. There are 16 residues in the CDR3. V was clipped by 5 bases and J by 2 bases, with 17 bases between them. Germline CDR1 reads MNHEY; CDR2 reads SMNVEV (reference sequence). This CDR3 is CASSIIASLPTDTQYF. CDR3 nucleotide sequence: TGTGCCAGCAGTATCATAGCCAGCCTCCCCACAGATACGCAGTATTTT.

V is TRBV6-5 and J is TRBJ2-7; D not certain. CDR3 size: 11 residues. The germline V gene has CDR1 MNHEY and CDR2 SVGAGI. V lost 6 bases to trimming and J lost 2 bases, with 5 bases between them. CDR3 sequence: CASRRPYEQYF. The CDR3 DNA is TGTGCCAGCAGGAGGCCCTACGAGCAGTACTTC.

This clone was counted between two and nine times. The rearrangement joins TRBV5-4 to TRBJ2-3; tentatively, D is TRBD2 (5 bases). The CDR3 is 14 amino acids. Trimming removed 6 bases from V and 0 bases from J, with 11 bases in between. Germline V CDR1 and CDR2: SGHNT, YYREEE (reference sequence). CDR3 nucleotides: TGTGCCAGCACCCTAGCACATAGCACAGATACGCAGTATTTT. Translating it yields CASTLAHSTDTQYF.

J is TRBJ1-6 and V is TRBV9; possibly TRBD1 for D (6 bases). The CDR3 runs 15 residues. Looked up from germline, CDR1 is SGDLS and CDR2 is YYNGEE. V lost 3 bases, J lost 10 bases, and 17 bases lay in between. The CDR3 loop reads CASSGSFGGYSPLHF. The CDR3 nucleotides are TGTGCCAGCAGCGGAAGTTTTGGGGGCTACTCACCCCTCCACTTT.

This chain uses TRBV28 with TRBJ2-1; 9 nucleotides align to TRBD2. CDR3 length equals 15 residues. V was clipped by 8 bases and J by 6 bases; unmatched bases: 11. The germline gives CDR1 MDHEN, CDR2 SYDVKM. The CDR3 nucleotides are TGTGCCAGCGACCCTAGGGGACTAGCCGGCAATGAGCAGTTCTTC. Its translation: CASDPRGLAGNEQFF.

This chain links TRBV6-5 with TRBJ1-5, with no clear D. The CDR3 runs 10 residues. The V end was cut by 8 bases, the J end by 8 bases, with 7 bases between. Germline-derived CDR1 and CDR2 are MNHEY and SVGAGI. CDR3 loop: CASGFEPQHF. CDR3 nucleotide sequence: TGTGCCAGCGGGTTTGAGCCCCAGCATTTT.

The genes are TRBV7-2 and TRBJ2-2, with D tentatively TRBD1 (6 bases). The V and J ends lost 0 bases and 8 bases respectively, with 13 bases between them. The V gene's germline CDR1 is SGHTA and CDR2 FQGNSA. This CDR3 region has 15 residues. CDR3 sequence (DNA): TGTGCCAGCAGCTTAGCGGGACATCTAGGGGGGGAGCTGTTTTTT. It is translated as CASSLAGHLGGELFF.

This clone rates as medium-sized. The V gene is TRBV7-3, the J gene TRBJ2-1; TRBD2 matches 12 bases. CDR1 and CDR2 from the germline V gene are SGHTA and FQGTGA. The CDR3 is made up of 17 amino acids. The V gene end was trimmed by 5 bases and the J gene end by 7 bases; junction bases not matched to a gene: 12. The CDR3 nucleotides read TGTGCCAGCAGCCCCCTAGCTAGCGGGAGGGTAATGAATGAGCAGTTCTTC. Protein sequence: CASSPLASGRVMNEQFF. Variable domain in full (rest from reference TRBV7-3 and TRBJ2-1): GAGVSQTPSNKVTEKGKYVELRCDPISGHTALYWYRQSLGQGPEFLIYFQGTGAADDSGLPNDRFFAVRPEGSVSTLKIQRTERGDSAVYLCASSPLASGRVMNEQFFGPGTRLTVL.

This clone was counted a single time. The chain uses TRBV19 and TRBJ2-7; a weak D match, TRBD2 (6 bases). Per the germline V gene, CDR1 is LNHDA and CDR2 is SQIVND (reference sequence). V lost 5 bases and J lost 0, with 14 bases in between. The CDR3 spans 15 residues. The CDR3 spells CASSSVLANSYEQYF. The DNA for the CDR3 is TGTGCCAGTAGTTCCGTTCTAGCGAACTCCTACGAGCAGTACTTC.

V gene TRBV9 combines with J gene TRBJ2-3; D ambiguous. The CDR3 is made up of 15 amino acids. Between the trimmed V and J ends, which lost 0 bases and 0 bases, there was a span of 8 bases. CDR1 and CDR2 from the germline V gene are SGDLS and YYNGEE. The CDR3 DNA follows: TGTGCCAGCAGCGTAGATGATGGAAGCACAGATACGCAGTATTTT. Protein: CASSVDDGSTDTQYF.

This clone ranks as medium-sized. For the CDR3, the DNA is TGTGCCAGCAGCCCTAGCGGGAGGAGGACGCAGTATTTT. Residues: CASSPSGRRTQYF. The chain couples TRBV5-6 to TRBJ2-3, with 11 positions matching TRBD2. This CDR3 comprises 13 residues. V trimming: 4 bases; J trimming: 9 bases; junction bases outside the gene matches: 4. In germline, CDR1 is SGHDT, CDR2 YYEEEE.

CDR3 DNA sequence: TGTGCCAGCAGCTTGGTTGTGTCTGGAAACACCATATATTTT. Its protein product is CASSLVVSGNTIYF. This chain uses TRBV5-4 with TRBJ1-3; no reliable D call. CDR1 and CDR2 (germline): SGHNT, YYREEE (reference sequence). This CDR3 has 14 residues. V dropped 0 bases and J dropped 1 base, with 5 bases sitting between them.

The V gene is TRBV4-1, the J gene TRBJ2-7; TRBD2 matches at 10 bases. The CDR3 length is 20 residues. Germline CDR1 reads MGHRA; CDR2 reads YSYEKL. J was trimmed by 5 bases and V by 4 bases; bases with no gene match: 23. The CDR3 protein is CASSPHFGLAGDPATHEQYF. For the CDR3, the DNA is TGCGCCAGCAGCCCCCATTTCGGGCTAGCGGGAGACCCCGCCACTCACGAGCAGTACTTC.

This clone occurred a few times. V gene TRBV9 combines with J gene TRBJ1-5, with unresolved D. This CDR3 has 15 residues. V was shortened by 4 bases and J by 0 bases, with 11 bases between the two germline ends. The V gene's germline CDR1 is SGDLS and CDR2 YYNGEE. CDR3 nucleotides: TGTGCCAGCAGCCCGGACCGGAATAGCAATCAGCCCCAGCATTTT. Encoded protein: CASSPDRNSNQPQHF.

The chain combines TRBV7-6 with TRBJ2-5; D call uncertain. With 0 bases removed from V and 4 bases from J, the gap between germline ends came to 0 bases. Germline CDR1 is SGHVS and CDR2 is FNYEAQ. This CDR3 has 11 residues. Here the CDR3 reads CASSLAETQYF. The CDR3 DNA reads TGTGCCAGCAGCTTAGCAGAGACCCAGTACTTC.

V and J are TRBV6-4 and TRBJ2-2, with 10 bases lining up with TRBD2. CDR3 length: 15 residues. The V gene's germline CDR1 is MRHNA and CDR2 SNTAGT. V trimming: 4 bases; J trimming: 6 bases; junction bases outside the gene matches: 5. Written as DNA, the CDR3 is TGTGCCAGCAGTGTGATAGCGGGAGGTGCCGGGGAGCTGTTTTTT. Translated: CASSVIAGGAGELFF.

The chain combines TRBV6-5 with TRBJ2-5; 9 bases align to TRBD1. With 5 bases clipped from V and 4 bases from J, the junction kept 2 bases outside the gene matches. This CDR3 spans 13 amino acids. CDR1 and CDR2 from the germline V gene are MNHEY and SVGAGI. This chain's CDR3 is CASSTTGGETQYF. CDR3 bases: TGTGCCAGCAGTACGACAGGGGGAGAGACCCAGTACTTC.

This clone is judged medium-sized. This chain links TRBV27 with TRBJ2-7; TRBD2 might be the D (5 bases). The V and J ends lost 3 bases and 7 bases respectively, with 10 bases between them. The CDR3 has 12 amino acids. Germline CDR1 reads MNHEY; CDR2 reads SMNVEV (reference sequence). CDR3 sequence reads: CASSFGVGEQYF. DNA of the CDR3: TGTGCCAGCAGTTTCGGGGTCGGGGAGCAGTACTTC.

This chain connects TRBV7-3 to TRBJ2-3; D tentatively fits TRBD1 or TRBD2 (5 bases each). V lost 5 bases, J lost 1 base, and 13 bases lay in between. The CDR3 loop spans 15 amino acids. Per germline, CDR1 SGHTA and CDR2 FQGTGA. CDR3 DNA: TGTGCCAGCAGCCCGGGGACGGAGGGCACAGATACGCAGTATTTT. It yields the protein CASSPGTEGTDTQYF. Full variable domain (outside the CDR3, taken from reference TRBV7-3 and TRBJ2-3): GAGVSQTPSNKVTEKGKYVELRCDPISGHTALYWYRQSLGQGPEFLIYFQGTGAADDSGLPNDRFFAVRPEGSVSTLKIQRTERGDSAVYLCASSPGTEGTDTQYFGPGTRLTVL.

The chain combines TRBV25-1 with TRBJ2-7, with 10 nucleotides matching TRBD1. The CDR3 extends over 15 amino acids. Germline V gene lookup returns CDR1 MGHDK and CDR2 SYGVNS. V lost 5 bases, J lost 3 bases, and 7 bases stayed unmatched. CDR3 DNA sequence: TGTGCCAGCAGTCAAGGCCGGGACAGGGGCTACGAGCAGTACTTC. It translates to CASSQGRDRGYEQYF.

V and J are TRBV28 and TRBJ2-5; tentative D call: TRBD1 (6 bases). Trimming shortened V by 5 bases and J by 7 bases, and 23 bases separated the two germline ends. This CDR3 is built from 16 residues. CDR1 MDHEN and CDR2 SYDVKM come from the germline V gene. The CDR3 region is CASSTSDSLPFGTQYF. The CDR3 nucleotides are TGTGCCAGCAGTACCTCGGACAGCCTCCCTTTCGGGACCCAGTACTTC.

V is TRBV27 and J is TRBJ2-3; D ambiguous. Germline-derived CDR1 and CDR2 are MNHEY and SMNVEV (reference sequence). V shed 4 bases and J shed 9 bases, with 11 bases lying between them. There are 12 residues in the CDR3. CDR3 amino acids: CASSYGESTQYF. The CDR3 region has the DNA TGTGCCAGCAGTTATGGCGAAAGCACGCAGTATTTT.

V and J are TRBV4-3 and TRBJ2-2; D ambiguous. CDR1 LGHNA and CDR2 YSLEER come from the germline V gene. The CDR3 extends over 13 amino acids. The ends were cut back, 1 base at V and 6 bases at J, with 6 bases in the middle. The CDR3 coding sequence is TGCGCCAGCAGCCAAGCTAACGCCGGGGAGCTGTTTTTT. This gives the protein CASSQANAGELFF.

The chain couples TRBV19 to TRBJ2-2; 9 bases line up with TRBD2. V lost 3 bases and J lost 4; bases outside the gene matches: 9. CDR1 LNHDA and CDR2 SQIVND come from the germline V gene (reference sequence). This CDR3 spans 17 amino acids. For the CDR3, the DNA is TGTGCCAGTAGTATTGACTCGGCGGGAGGGGGCACCGGGGAGCTGTTTTTT. It codes for CASSIDSAGGGTGELFF. Full variable domain (outside the CDR3, taken from reference TRBV19 and TRBJ2-2): DGGITQSPKYLFRKEGQNVTLSCEQNLNHDAMYWYRQDPGQGLRLIYYSQIVNDFQKGDIAEGYSVSREKKESFPLTVTSAQKNPTAFYLCASSIDSAGGGTGELFFGEGSRLTVL.

The genes are TRBV9 and TRBJ2-1; 8 bases map to TRBD1. The germline CDR1 and CDR2 sequences are SGDLS and YYNGEE. The CDR3 has 13 residues. The V gene end was trimmed by 5 bases and the J gene end by 9 bases; junction bases not matched to a gene: 7. CDR3 bases: TGTGCCAGCAGACCCGGGACAGGTAGTGAGCAGTTCTTC. It translates to CASRPGTGSEQFF.

The chain links TRBV13 to TRBJ1-4; no clear D. This CDR3 spans 15 amino acids. Trimming cost V 4 bases and J 8 bases, with 17 bases left between them. Germline CDR1 PRHDT, CDR2 FYEKMQ (reference sequence). The CDR3 is CASSSGGREGEKLFF. CDR3 DNA sequence: TGTGCCAGCAGCTCGGGTGGTAGGGAAGGCGAAAAACTGTTTTTT.

The V call is TRBV27, the J call TRBJ2-5; D perhaps matches TRBD1 (6 bases). The CDR3 sequence is 13 residues long. Germline loops: CDR1 MNHEY, CDR2 SMNVEV (reference sequence). Deletions cut 4 bases from V and 3 bases from J, with 9 bases between. Here the CDR3 DNA reads TGTGCCAGCAGTTACGCAGGGGAAGAGACCCAGTACTTC. Translation gives CASSYAGEETQYF.

This chain links TRBV7-3 with TRBJ2-5, with D perhaps matching TRBD1 or TRBD2 (5 bases each). The CDR3 covers 15 residues. CDR1 and CDR2 (germline): SGHTA, FQGTGA. V lost 2 bases to trimming and J lost 1 base, with 11 bases between them. The CDR3 reads CASSLRGGSQETQYF. DNA of the CDR3: TGTGCCAGCAGCTTACGGGGCGGAAGCCAAGAGACCCAGTACTTC.

The V gene is TRBV6-4, the J gene TRBJ2-1; TRBD1 aligns across 11 bases. J was trimmed by 6 bases and V by 2 bases; bases with no gene match: 0. Germline values: CDR1 MRHNA, CDR2 SNTAGT. The CDR3 runs to 14 residues. The CDR3 nucleotides are TGTGCCAGCAGTGACGGGACAGGGGGCAATGAGCAGTTCTTC. Protein: CASSDGTGGNEQFF.